Below, 2 T cell receptor beta chains from the same sample are listed, as sequenced in a study of PD-1 blockade in classical Hodgkin lymphoma. Time point here: cycle 4 day 1 (C4D1), after less than seven weeks of nivolumab. Every patient had relapsed following autologous stem cell transplantation, and cohorts differed in brentuximab vedotin exposure. The protocol was immunoSEQ multiplex PCR, while the TCRdb copy is restricted to in-frame clones and leaves out a portion. Of some 13,000 clones detected, approximately 78% appear once; the ten largest clones hold about 15%. The source material was peripheral blood mononuclear cells (PBMCs), sampled before the fourth cycle of nivolumab. These receptors came from a human donor with classical Hodgkin lymphoma.

The chain has TRBV6-5 and TRBJ1-1; possibly TRBD1 for D (5 bases). The CDR3 is 15 residues long. V lost 0 bases, J lost 2 bases, and 10 bases lay in between. CDR1 is MNHEY and CDR2 is SVGAGI in the germline V gene. CDR3 amino acids: CASSYSTDYNTEAFF. CDR3 in DNA: TGTGCCAGCAGTTACTCGACAGACTATAACACTGAAGCTTTCTTT.

This chain links TRBV11-1 with TRBJ1-1; D is possibly TRBD1 (6 bases). In germline, CDR1 is SGHAT, CDR2 FQDESV (reference sequence). V lost 6 bases and J 2 bases, leaving 28 bases between the germline ends. CDR3 length: 19 amino acids. CDR3 loop: CASRLGQGLRGPDNTEAFF. CDR3 DNA: TGTGCCAGCAGGCTCGGGCAGGGGTTGAGAGGACCAGACAACACTGAAGCTTTCTTT.